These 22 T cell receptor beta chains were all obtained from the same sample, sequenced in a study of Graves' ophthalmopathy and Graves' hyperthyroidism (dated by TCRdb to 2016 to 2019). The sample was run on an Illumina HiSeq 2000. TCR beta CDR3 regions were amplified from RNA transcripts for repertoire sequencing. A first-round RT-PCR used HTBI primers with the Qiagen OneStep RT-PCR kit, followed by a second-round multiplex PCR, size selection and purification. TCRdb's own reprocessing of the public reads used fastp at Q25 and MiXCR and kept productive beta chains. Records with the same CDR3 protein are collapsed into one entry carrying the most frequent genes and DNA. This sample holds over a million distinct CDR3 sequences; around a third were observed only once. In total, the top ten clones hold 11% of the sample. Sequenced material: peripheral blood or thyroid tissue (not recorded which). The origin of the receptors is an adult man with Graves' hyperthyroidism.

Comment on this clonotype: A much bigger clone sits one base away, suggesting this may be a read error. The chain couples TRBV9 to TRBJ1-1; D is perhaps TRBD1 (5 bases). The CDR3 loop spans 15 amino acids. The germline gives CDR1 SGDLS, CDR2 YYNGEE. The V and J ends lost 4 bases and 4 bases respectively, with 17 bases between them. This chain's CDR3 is CASSLQGVEGTEAFF. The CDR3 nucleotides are TGTGCCAGCAGCCTGCAGGGTGTTGAAGGCACTGAAGCTTTCTTT.

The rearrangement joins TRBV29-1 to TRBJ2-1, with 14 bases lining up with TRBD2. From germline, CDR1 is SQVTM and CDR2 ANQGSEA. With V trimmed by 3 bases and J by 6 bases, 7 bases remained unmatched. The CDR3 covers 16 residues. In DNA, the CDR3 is TGCAGCGTTGAGGGACTAGCGGGAGTCTCGGCCAATGAGCAGTTCTTC. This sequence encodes CSVEGLAGVSANEQFF.

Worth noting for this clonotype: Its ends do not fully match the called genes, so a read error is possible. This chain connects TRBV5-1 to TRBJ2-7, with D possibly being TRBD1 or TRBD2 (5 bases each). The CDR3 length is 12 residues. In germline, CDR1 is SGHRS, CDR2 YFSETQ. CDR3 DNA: TGCGCCAGCAGCTTAAGGGGAGACTCTTCGGACTTC. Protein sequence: CASSLRGDSSDF. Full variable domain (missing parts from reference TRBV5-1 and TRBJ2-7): KAGVTQTPRYLIKTRGQQVTLSCSPISGHRSVSWYQQTPGQGLQFLFEYFSETQRNKGNFPGRFSGRQFSNSRSEMNVSTLELGDSALYLCASSLRGDSSDFGPGTRLTVT.

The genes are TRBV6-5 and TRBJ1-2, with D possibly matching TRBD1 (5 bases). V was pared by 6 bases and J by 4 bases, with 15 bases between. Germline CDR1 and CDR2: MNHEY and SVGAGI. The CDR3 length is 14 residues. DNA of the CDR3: TGTGCCAGCAGGCCCGCGGGACCGACCTATGGCTACACCTTC. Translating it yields CASRPAGPTYGYTF.

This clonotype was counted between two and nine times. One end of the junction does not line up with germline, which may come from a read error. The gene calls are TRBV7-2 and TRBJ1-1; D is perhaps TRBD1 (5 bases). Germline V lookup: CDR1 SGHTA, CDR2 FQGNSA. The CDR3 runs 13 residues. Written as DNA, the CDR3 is TGTGCCGGCAGCTTAGCGCAGGGAACTGAAGCTTTCTTT. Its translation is CAGSLAQGTEAFF.

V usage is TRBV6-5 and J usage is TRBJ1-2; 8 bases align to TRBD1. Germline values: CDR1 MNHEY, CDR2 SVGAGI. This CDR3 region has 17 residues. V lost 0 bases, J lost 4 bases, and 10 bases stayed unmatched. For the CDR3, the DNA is TGTGCCAGCAGTTACTCGGGTGTGGGGGACAGGAGCTATGGCTACACCTTC. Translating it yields CASSYSGVGDRSYGYTF.

CDR3 amino acids: CSARDAAVSRNYGYTF. CDR3 in DNA: TGCAGTGCTAGAGACGCGGCGGTCTCCCGGAACTATGGCTACACCTTC. The chain carries TRBV20-1 and TRBJ1-2; D gene ambiguous. Germline V gives CDR1 DFQATT, CDR2 SNEGSKA (reference sequence). Trimming took off 0 bases at V and 2 bases at J, with 16 bases between the two ends. The CDR3 runs 16 residues.

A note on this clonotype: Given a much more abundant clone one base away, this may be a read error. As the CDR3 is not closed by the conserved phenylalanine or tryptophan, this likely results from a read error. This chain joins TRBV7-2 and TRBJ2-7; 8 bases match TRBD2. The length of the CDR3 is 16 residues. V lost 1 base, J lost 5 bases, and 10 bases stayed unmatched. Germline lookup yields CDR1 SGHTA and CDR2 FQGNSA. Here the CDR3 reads CASSLVFGRAGNEQYL. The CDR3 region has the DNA TGTGCCAGCAGCTTAGTGTTCGGGAGGGCCGGTAACGAGCAGTACCTC.

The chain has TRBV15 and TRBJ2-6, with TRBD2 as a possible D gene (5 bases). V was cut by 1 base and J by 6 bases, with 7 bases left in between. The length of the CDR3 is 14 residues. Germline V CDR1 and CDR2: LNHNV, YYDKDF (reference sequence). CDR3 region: CATSRGGLANVLTF. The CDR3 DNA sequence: TGTGCCACCAGCAGAGGAGGGTTGGCCAACGTCCTGACTTTC.

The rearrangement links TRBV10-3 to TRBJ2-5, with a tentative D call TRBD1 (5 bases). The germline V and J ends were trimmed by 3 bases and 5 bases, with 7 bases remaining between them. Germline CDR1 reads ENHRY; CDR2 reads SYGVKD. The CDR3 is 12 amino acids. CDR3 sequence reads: CAISEAGETQYF. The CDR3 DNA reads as TGTGCCATCAGTGAAGCAGGGGAGACCCAGTACTTC.

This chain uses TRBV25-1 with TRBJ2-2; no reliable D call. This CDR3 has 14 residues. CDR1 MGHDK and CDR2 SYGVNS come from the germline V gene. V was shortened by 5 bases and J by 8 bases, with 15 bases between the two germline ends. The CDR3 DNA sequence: TGTGCCAGCAGTTTTCGTCTTCTTGGAGGGGAGCTGTTTTTT. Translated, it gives CASSFRLLGGELFF.

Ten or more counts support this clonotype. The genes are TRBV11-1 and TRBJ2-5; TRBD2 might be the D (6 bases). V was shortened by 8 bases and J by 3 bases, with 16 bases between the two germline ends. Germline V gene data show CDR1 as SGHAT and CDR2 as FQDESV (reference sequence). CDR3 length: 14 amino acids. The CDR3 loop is CASGLTSLEETQYF. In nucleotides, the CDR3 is TGTGCCAGCGGACTAACTAGTTTGGAAGAGACCCAGTACTTC.

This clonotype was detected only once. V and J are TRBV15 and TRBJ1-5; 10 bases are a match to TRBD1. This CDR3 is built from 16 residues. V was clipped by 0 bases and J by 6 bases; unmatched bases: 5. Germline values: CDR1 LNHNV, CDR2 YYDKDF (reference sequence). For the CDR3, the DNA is TGTGCCACCAGCAGAGATAGGGACAGGGGTGGTCAGCCCCAGCATTTT. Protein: CATSRDRDRGGQPQHF.

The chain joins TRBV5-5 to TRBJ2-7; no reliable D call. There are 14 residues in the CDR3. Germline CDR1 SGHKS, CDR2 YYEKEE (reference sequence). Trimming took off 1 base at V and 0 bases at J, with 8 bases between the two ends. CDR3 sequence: CASSLRSSSYEQYF. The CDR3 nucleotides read TGTGCCAGCAGCTTGCGAAGCAGCTCCTACGAGCAGTACTTC.

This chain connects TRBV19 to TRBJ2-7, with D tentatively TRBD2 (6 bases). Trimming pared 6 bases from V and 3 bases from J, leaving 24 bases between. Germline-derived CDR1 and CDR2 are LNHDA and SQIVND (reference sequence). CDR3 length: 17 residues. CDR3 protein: CASRLGVGGVQNYEQYF. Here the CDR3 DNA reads TGTGCCAGTAGACTGGGGGTGGGGGGAGTCCAGAACTACGAGCAGTACTTC.

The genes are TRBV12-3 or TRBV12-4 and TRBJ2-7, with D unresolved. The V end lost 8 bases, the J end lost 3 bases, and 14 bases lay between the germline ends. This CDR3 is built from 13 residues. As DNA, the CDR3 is TGTGCCAGCTCACCACCGGTAGTCTACGAGCAGTACTTC. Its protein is CASSPPVVYEQYF.

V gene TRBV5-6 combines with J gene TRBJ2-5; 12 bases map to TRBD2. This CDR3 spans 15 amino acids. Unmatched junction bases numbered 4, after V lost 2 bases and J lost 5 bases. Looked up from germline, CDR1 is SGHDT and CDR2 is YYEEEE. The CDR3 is CASSLPSGRGETQYF. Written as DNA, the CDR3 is TGTGCCAGCAGCTTACCTAGCGGGAGGGGGGAGACCCAGTACTTC.

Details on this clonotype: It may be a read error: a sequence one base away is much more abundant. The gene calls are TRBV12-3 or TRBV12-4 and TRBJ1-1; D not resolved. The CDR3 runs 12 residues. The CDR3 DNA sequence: TGTTCCAGCAGTTTCCCAGGAATGGAAGCTTTCTTT. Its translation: CSSSFPGMEAFF.

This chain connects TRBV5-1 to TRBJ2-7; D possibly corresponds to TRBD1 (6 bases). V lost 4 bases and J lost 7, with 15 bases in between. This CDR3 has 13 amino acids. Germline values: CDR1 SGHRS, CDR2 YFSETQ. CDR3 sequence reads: CASSRGKGEEQYF. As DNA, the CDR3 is TGCGCCAGCAGCAGGGGGAAGGGGGAAGAGCAGTACTTC.

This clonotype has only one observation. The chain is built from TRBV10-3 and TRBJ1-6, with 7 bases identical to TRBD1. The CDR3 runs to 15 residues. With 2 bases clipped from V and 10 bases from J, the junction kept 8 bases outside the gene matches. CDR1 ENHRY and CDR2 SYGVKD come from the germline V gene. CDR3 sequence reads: CAISEPPTGRSPLHF. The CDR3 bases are TGTGCCATCAGTGAGCCCCCGACAGGGCGCTCACCCCTCCACTTT.

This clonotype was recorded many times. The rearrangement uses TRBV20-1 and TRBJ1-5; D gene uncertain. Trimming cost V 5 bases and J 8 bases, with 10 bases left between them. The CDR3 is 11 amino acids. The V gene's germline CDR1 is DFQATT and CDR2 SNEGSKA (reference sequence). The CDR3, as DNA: TGCAGTGCTGCTGGAGGCGAGCCCCAGCATTTT. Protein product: CSAAGGEPQHF.

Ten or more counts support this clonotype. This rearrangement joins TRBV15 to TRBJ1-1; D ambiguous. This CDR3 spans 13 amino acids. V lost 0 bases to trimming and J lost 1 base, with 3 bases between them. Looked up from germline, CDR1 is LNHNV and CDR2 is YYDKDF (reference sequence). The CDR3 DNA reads TGTGCCACCAGCAGAGAAGAGAACACTGAAGCTTTCTTT. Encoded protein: CATSREENTEAFF. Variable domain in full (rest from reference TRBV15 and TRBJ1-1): DAMVIQNPRYQVTQFGKPVTLSCSQTLNHNVMYWYQQKSSQAPKLLFHYYDKDFNNEADTPDNFQSRRPNTSFCFLDIRSPGLGDTAMYLCATSREENTEAFFGQGTRLTVV.